This record covers a single T cell receptor beta chain. This sample was included in a study of graft-versus-host responses after intestinal transplantation. Study at large: Every recipient had anti-thymocyte globulin induction and 2 to 4 years of tacrolimus plus steroids.

The assay was immunoSEQ multiplex PCR, and TCRdb's table has in-frame clones only and misses some. The sample records fewer than 50,000 clones, roughly 90% being singletons. This CDR3 region has 13 residues. The ends were cut back, 5 bases at V and 0 bases at J, with 7 bases in the middle. CDR1 SGHNT and CDR2 YENEEA come from the germline V gene. The sequenced sample was PBMCs, obtained 524 days after transplant. This clonotype originated in a human patient who received an intestinal transplant, so some T cells may come from the graft donor. This chain connects TRBV11-3 to TRBJ1-1; D unresolved. CDR3 sequence (DNA): TGTGCCAGCAGCACGGGGTTGAACACTGAAGCTTTCTTT. It yields the protein CASSTGLNTEAFF.